This is a list of T cell receptor beta chains from one sample in a study of blood T cell repertoires in COVID-19. Repertoires were generated with immunoSEQ multiplex PCR, while TCRdb's copy carries only in-frame clones and drops some. This table has about 310,000 clones, almost 90% appearing once. The sequencing sample was made of peripheral blood. Every receptor here comes from a woman between 40 and 50 years old with COVID-19, enrolled during active disease. CDR3s leave out the opening cysteine and the closing phenylalanine or tryptophan.

j_gene,v_gene,CDR3aa
TRBJ2-1,TRBV27,ASSLGQAYNEQF
TRBJ1-4,TRBV28,ASSFLNEKLF
TRBJ1-2,TRBV30,AWSRQGTGYT
TRBJ1-2,TRBV5-1,ASSQDRTGRGYT
TRBJ1-6,TRBV4-3,ASSRLTGTGNSPLH
TRBJ1-2,TRBV27,ASSLRDRGPPGAYGYT
TRBJ2-1,TRBV30,AFEPSHYSNEQF
TRBJ2-1,TRBV11-3,ASSQQAGGSYNEQF
TRBJ2-7,TRBV6-1,ASSEAWRTSGEQY
TRBJ1-2,TRBV6-1,ASSEPPNSNYGYT
TRBJ2-1,TRBV7-2,ASSLGRLGVNEQF
TRBJ1-1,TRBV5-1,ASSSGTGDNMDTEAF
TRBJ2-3,TRBV18,ASSPNPRQRTDTQY
TRBJ1-5,TRBV19,ASSGQQGRNQPQH
TRBJ2-3,TRBV25-1,ASSDLGGSTDTQY
TRBJ2-1,TRBV24-1,ATTSSGSPPYNEQF
TRBJ1-2,TRBV27,ASKAGQGGYT
TRBJ2-5,TRBV15,ATSRGLADKETQY
TRBJ1-5,TRBV28,ASSLYGTGVNQPQH
TRBJ1-2,TRBV12-5,ASGLVRAGPYGYT
TRBJ2-4,TRBV2,ASTERAGAQKNIQY
TRBJ1-2,TRBV9,ASSPRDRGFYGYT
TRBJ1-2,TRBV27,ASSFRGNYGYT
TRBJ2-5,TRBV4-3,ASSQGTEWGETQY
TRBJ2-5,TRBV30,AWDGGYQETQY
TRBJ2-3,TRBV7-7,ASSSLAGGPDTQY
TRBJ2-7,TRBV4-3,ASSRGLSYEQY
TRBJ1-5,TRBV18,ASSPRRLNQPQH
TRBJ2-2,TRBV28,ASRPGTGDTGELF
TRBJ2-7,TRBV7-2,ASSVGGGGVPAYEQY
TRBJ2-3,TRBV24-1,ATSDTGGITDTQY
TRBJ2-1,TRBV28,ASSLYTGRNEQF
TRBJ1-4,TRBV6-6,ASSYTGGEKLF
TRBJ1-1,TRBV25-1,ASSETNRVGTEAF
TRBJ2-2,TRBV9,ASSAQGLGVTGELF
TRBJ2-7,TRBV7-8,ASSETYEGGYEQY
TRBJ2-5,TRBV5-1,ASSPMGQQETQY
TRBJ2-7,TRBV27,ASSSVRQGAYHEQY
TRBJ2-7,TRBV19,ASSIRLGRVGVEQY